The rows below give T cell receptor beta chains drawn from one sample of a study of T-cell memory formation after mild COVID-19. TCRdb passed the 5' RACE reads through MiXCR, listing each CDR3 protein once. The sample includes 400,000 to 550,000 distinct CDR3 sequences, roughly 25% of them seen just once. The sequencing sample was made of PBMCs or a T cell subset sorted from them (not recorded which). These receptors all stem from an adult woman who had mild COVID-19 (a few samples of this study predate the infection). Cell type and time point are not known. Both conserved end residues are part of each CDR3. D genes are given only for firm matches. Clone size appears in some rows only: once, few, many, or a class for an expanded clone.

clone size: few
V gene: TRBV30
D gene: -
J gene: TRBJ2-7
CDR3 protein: CAWSPPQRGEQYF
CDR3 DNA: TGTGCCTGGAGTCCCCCCCAGCGAGGCGAGCAGTACTTC

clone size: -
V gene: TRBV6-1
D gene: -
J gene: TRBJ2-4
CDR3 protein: CASSESAKNIQYF
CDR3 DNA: TGTGCCAGCAGTGAATCGGCCAAAAACATTCAGTACTTC

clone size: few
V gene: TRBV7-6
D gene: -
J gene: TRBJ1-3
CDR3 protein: CATLRPTSSGNTIYF
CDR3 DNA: TGTGCCACACTACGGCCTACGAGCTCTGGAAACACCATATATTTT

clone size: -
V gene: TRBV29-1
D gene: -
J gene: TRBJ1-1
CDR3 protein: CSGAATPNTEAFF
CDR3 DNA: TGCAGCGGCGCAGCAACCCCGAACACTGAAGCTTTCTTT

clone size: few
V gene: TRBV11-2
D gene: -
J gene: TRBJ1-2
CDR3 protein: CASSPGTPGPSYTF
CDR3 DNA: TGTGCCAGCAGCCCCGGGACCCCCGGCCCAAGCTACACCTTC

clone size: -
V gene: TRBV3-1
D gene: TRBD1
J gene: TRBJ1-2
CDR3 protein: CASSQDLRGQGNRRGYTF
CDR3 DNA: TGTGCCAGCAGCCAAGACCTAAGGGGACAGGGGAATCGGCGAGGCTACACCTTC

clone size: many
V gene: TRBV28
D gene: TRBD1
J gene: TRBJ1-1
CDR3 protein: CASSPTGGYTEAFF
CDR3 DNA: TGTGCCAGCAGTCCAACAGGGGGCTACACTGAAGCTTTCTTT

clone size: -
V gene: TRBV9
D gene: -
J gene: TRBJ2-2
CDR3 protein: CASSVESVTGELFF
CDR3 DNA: TGTGCCAGCAGCGTAGAATCCGTCACCGGGGAGCTGTTTTTT

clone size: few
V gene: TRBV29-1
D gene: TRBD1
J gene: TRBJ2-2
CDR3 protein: CSVDRENTGELFF
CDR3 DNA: TGCAGCGTCGACAGGGAAAACACCGGGGAGCTGTTTTTT

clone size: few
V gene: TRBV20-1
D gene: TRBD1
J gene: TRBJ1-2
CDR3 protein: CSARDQGAGSAYGYTF
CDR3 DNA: TGCAGTGCTAGAGACCAGGGGGCGGGGTCCGCCTATGGCTACACCTTC